This T cell receptor beta chain appears in the sequencing data of a study of T cell changes during pregnancy in multiple sclerosis. TCRdb's table, derived via immunoSEQ multiplex PCR, lists solely in-frame clones and lacks some. Of some 40,000 clones in the sample, about 90% were seen once. The CDR3 loop spans 12 amino acids. The V gene's germline CDR1 is SNHLY and CDR2 FYNNEI. This TCR was recovered from a female donor in good health, enrolled as a control in a pregnancy study. Material: CD4+ T cells from peripheral blood mononuclear cells, obtained in the third trimester of pregnancy. This sequence joins TRBV2 and TRBJ2-5, with D unclear. Near its end, the DNA agrees better with TRBJ2-7, so the J call may be wrong. The CDR3, as DNA: TGTGCCAGCAGTGGGGCCGCCTACGAGCAGTACTTC. Its protein is CASSGAAYEQYF.